This T cell receptor (beta chain) came from a study of STAT5B mutations in CD4+ large granular lymphocyte leukemia. Libraries were prepared by immunoSEQ multiplex PCR; TCRdb keeps only in-frame clonotypes and omits some of them. The table lists approximately 30,000 clones, roughly 81% of them singletons, with about 4.6% in the top ten. The germline V and J ends were trimmed by 0 bases and 5 bases, with 8 bases remaining between them. The CDR3 sequence is 14 residues long. Germline lookup yields CDR1 SGHDT and CDR2 YYEEEE. The sample holds one count of this clone. The source material was CD4+ T cells from blood buffy coats. This receptor was identified in a human donor in good health. V is TRBV5-6 and J is TRBJ2-2, with a tentative D call TRBD2 (5 bases). CDR3 protein: CASSLGPGTGELFF. CDR3 coding DNA: TGTGCCAGCAGCTTGGGTCCGGGGACCGGGGAGCTGTTTTTT. Drawing the rest from reference TRBV5-6 and TRBJ2-2, the complete variable domain is DAGVTQSPTHLIKTRGQQVTLRCSPKSGHDTVSWYQQALGQGPQFIFQYYEEEERQRGNFPDRFSGHQFPNYSSELNVNALLLGDSALYLCASSLGPGTGELFFGEGSRLTVL.